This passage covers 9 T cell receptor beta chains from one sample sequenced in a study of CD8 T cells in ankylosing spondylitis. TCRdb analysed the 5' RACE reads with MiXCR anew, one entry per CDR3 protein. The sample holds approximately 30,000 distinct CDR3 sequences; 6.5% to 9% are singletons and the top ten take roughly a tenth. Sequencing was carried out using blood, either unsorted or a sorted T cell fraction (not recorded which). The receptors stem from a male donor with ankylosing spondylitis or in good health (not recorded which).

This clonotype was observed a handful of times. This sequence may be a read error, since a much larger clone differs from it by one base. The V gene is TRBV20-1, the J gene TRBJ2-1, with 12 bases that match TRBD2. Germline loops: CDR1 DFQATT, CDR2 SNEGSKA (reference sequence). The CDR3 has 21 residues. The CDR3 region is CCASSGGLAGRTPSSYNEQFF. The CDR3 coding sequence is TGCTGTGCTAGTAGCGGGGGACTAGCGGGTAGGACACCGAGCTCCTACAATGAGCAGTTCTTC.

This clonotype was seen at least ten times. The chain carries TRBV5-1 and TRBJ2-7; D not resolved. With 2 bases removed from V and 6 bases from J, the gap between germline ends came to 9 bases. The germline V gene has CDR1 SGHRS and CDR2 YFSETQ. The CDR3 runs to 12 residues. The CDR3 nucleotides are TGCGCCAGCAGCTTAGATGGCGGCGAGCAGTACTTC. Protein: CASSLDGGEQYF.

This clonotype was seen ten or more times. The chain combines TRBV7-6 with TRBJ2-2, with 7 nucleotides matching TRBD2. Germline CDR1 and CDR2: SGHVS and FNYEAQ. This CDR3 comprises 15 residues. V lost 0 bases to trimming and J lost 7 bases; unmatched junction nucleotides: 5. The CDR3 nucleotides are TGTGCCAGCAGCTTAGCGGGAGGGCCTCGCGGGGAGCTGTTTTTT. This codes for CASSLAGGPRGELFF.

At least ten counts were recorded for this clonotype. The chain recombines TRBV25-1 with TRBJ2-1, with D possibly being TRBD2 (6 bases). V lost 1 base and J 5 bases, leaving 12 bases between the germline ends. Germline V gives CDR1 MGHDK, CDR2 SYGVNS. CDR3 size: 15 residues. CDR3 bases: TGTGCCAGCAGTGAATCAGGGACTTCCAACAATGAGCAGTTCTTC. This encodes CASSESGTSNNEQFF.

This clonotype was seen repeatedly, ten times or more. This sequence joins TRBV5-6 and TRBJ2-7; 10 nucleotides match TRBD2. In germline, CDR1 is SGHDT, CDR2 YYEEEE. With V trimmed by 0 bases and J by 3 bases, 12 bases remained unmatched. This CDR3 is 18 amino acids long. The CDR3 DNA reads TGTGCCAGCAGCTTGGCGGCCACTGCCCTAGCGGGAGACTACGAGCAGTACTTC. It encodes CASSLAATALAGDYEQYF.

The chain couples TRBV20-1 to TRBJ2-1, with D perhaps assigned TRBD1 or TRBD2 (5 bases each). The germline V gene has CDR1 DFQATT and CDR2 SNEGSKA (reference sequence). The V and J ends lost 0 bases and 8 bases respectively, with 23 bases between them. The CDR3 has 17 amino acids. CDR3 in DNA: TGCAGTGCTAGAGACTTCACGGGACGCCATAGCCCCGATGAGCAGTTCTTC. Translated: CSARDFTGRHSPDEQFF.

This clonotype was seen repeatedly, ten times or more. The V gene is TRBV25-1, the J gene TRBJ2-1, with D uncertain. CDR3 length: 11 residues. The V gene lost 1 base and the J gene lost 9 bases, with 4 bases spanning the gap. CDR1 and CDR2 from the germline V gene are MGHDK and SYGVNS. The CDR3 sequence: CASSELVEQFF. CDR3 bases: TGTGCCAGCAGTGAATTAGTTGAGCAGTTCTTC.

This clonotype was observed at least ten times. CDR3 DNA sequence: TGCAGCGTTGTTCGGGGATGGATGGCTTTCTTT. The encoded protein is CSVVRGWMAFF. The chain joins TRBV29-1 to TRBJ1-1; D gene uncertain. The CDR3 covers 11 residues. Germline lookup yields CDR1 SQVTM and CDR2 ANQGSEA. V was clipped by 4 bases and J by 11 bases, with 14 bases between them.

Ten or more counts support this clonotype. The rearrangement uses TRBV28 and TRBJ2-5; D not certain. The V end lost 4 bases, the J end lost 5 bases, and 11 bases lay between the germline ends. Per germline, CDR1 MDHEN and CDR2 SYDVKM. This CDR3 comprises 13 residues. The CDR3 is CASSSAKAETQYF. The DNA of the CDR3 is TGTGCCAGCAGTTCGGCCAAGGCGGAGACCCAGTACTTC. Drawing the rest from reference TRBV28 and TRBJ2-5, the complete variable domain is DVKVTQSSRYLVKRTGEKVFLECVQDMDHENMFWYRQDPGLGLRLIYFSYDVKMKEKGDIPEGYSVSREKKERFSLILESASTNQTSMYLCASSSAKAETQYFGPGTRLLVL.